What follows are 22 T cell receptor beta chains derived from one specimen sequenced in a study of shared clonotypes between healthy human individuals. Data came from immunoSEQ multiplex PCR; TCRdb stores just in-frame clones and leaves some out. This table has a few million clones, 93% appearing once. Sequencing was carried out using naive CD4+ T cells from PBMCs. The sample's subset: CD45RA+ positively selected. These receptors were taken from a man younger than 30 in good health. Some clones in this sample may be carry-over from other donors' samples.

The V and J genes are TRBV19 and TRBJ1-2; possibly TRBD1 for D (6 bases). Trimming removed 0 bases from V and 13 bases from J, with 18 bases in between. From germline, CDR1 is LNHDA and CDR2 SQIVND (reference sequence). CDR3 size: 14 residues. DNA for the CDR3: TGTGCCAGTAGTATAGATCGGGGGGCGGATAGCTGCACCTTC. It specifies CASSIDRGADSCTF.

The chain carries TRBV7-2 and TRBJ2-7; D call uncertain. V gave up 3 bases and J gave up 1 base, with 7 bases separating them. CDR3 size: 13 residues. CDR1 is SGHTA, CDR2 FQGNSA, per germline. The CDR3: CASSFTVSYEQYF. DNA of the CDR3: TGTGCCAGCAGCTTTACCGTATCCTACGAGCAGTACTTC. Based on the CDR3 plus reference TRBV7-2 and TRBJ2-7, the full variable domain is GAGVSQSPSNKVTEKGKDVELRCDPISGHTALYWYRQSLGQGLEFLIYFQGNSAPDKSGLPSDRFSAERTGGSVSTLTIQRTQQEDSAVYLCASSFTVSYEQYFGPGTRLTVT.

The rearrangement uses TRBV6-5 and TRBJ2-7; a possible D gene is TRBD2 (7 bases). The V gene's germline CDR1 is MNHEY and CDR2 SVGAGI. This CDR3 has 14 amino acids. The V end lost 6 bases, the J end lost 2 bases, and 14 bases lay between the germline ends. CDR3 coding DNA: TGTGCCAGCAGAGGGGGGGTTAGGACCTACGAGCAGTACTTC. Encoded protein: CASRGGVRTYEQYF.

The chain uses TRBV2 and TRBJ2-3; D remains unclear. V was clipped by 8 bases and J by 4 bases, with 7 bases between them. CDR3 length: 11 residues. Germline-derived CDR1 and CDR2 are SNHLY and FYNNEI. DNA for the CDR3: TGTGCCAGCGGAAAATCAGATACGCAGTATTTT. Translation: CASGKSDTQYF.

The chain recombines TRBV10-3 with TRBJ2-7; 14 nucleotides match TRBD2. V shed 8 bases and J 5 bases; nucleotides not matched to a gene: 5. Per the germline V gene, CDR1 is ENHRY and CDR2 is SYGVKD. The CDR3 spans 14 residues. CDR3 residues: CAIRGLAGGDEQYF. Here the CDR3 DNA reads TGTGCCATCCGCGGACTAGCGGGAGGTGACGAGCAGTACTTC.

This sequence joins TRBV28 and TRBJ1-4; D call uncertain. The CDR3 spans 15 residues. Germline CDR1 MDHEN, CDR2 SYDVKM. Between the trimmed V and J ends, which lost 4 bases and 0 bases, there was a span of 9 bases. The CDR3 sequence: CASSSQVATNEKLFF. CDR3 nucleotides: TGTGCCAGCAGTTCCCAGGTTGCAACTAATGAAAAACTGTTTTTT. Filled out from reference TRBV28 and TRBJ1-4, the complete variable domain reads DVKVTQSSRYLVKRTGEKVFLECVQDMDHENMFWYRQDPGLGLRLIYFSYDVKMKEKGDIPEGYSVSREKKERFSLILESASTNQTSMYLCASSSQVATNEKLFFGSGTQLSVL.

A word on this clone: This same CDR3 is encoded by further DNA sequences in the sample. The V and J genes are TRBV5-1 and TRBJ2-5; TRBD1 aligns across 7 bases. Germline V gene lookup returns CDR1 SGHRS and CDR2 YFSETQ. Trimming cost V 4 bases and J 3 bases; bases outside gene matches: 3. This CDR3 is 13 amino acids long. CDR3 coding DNA: TGCGCCAGCAGCCTCACAGGGGAAGAGACCCAGTACTTC. Translated, it gives CASSLTGEETQYF.

This chain links TRBV19 with TRBJ1-5, with TRBD1 matching over 8 bases. Germline CDR1 reads LNHDA; CDR2 reads SQIVND (reference sequence). CDR3 size: 16 residues. V shed 1 base and J 5 bases; nucleotides not matched to a gene: 7. The CDR3 sequence: CASSIAAGQAYQPQHF. The CDR3 DNA is TGTGCCAGTAGTATAGCTGCGGGACAGGCGTATCAGCCCCAGCATTTT.

The chain carries TRBV5-4 and TRBJ1-2; 7 nucleotides agree with TRBD1. Germline CDR1 and CDR2: SGHNT and YYREEE (reference sequence). This CDR3 spans 15 amino acids. V lost 3 bases to trimming and J lost 2 bases; unmatched junction nucleotides: 7. CDR3 residues: CASSSGTVINYGYTF. The CDR3 DNA sequence: TGTGCCAGCAGCTCGGGGACAGTCATAAACTATGGCTACACCTTC.

This clone was found once. This chain connects TRBV27 to TRBJ1-4; 7 bases fit TRBD1. The CDR3 length is 15 residues. Germline V gene data show CDR1 as MNHEY and CDR2 as SMNVEV (reference sequence). The V segment lost 5 bases and the J segment 5 bases; nucleotides outside the gene matches: 8. CDR3 bases: TGTGCCAGCAGTCGGTTGACAGGGTCAAATGAAAAACTGTTTTTT. Translated, it gives CASSRLTGSNEKLFF.

The rearrangement joins TRBV7-9 to TRBJ2-1; no firm D call. From germline, CDR1 is SEHNR and CDR2 FQNEAQ (reference sequence). The germline V and J ends were trimmed by 5 bases and 2 bases, with 13 bases remaining between them. The CDR3 has 15 residues. The CDR3 is CASSPLLPAYNEQFF. DNA for the CDR3: TGTGCCAGCAGCCCTCTTCTCCCAGCCTACAATGAGCAGTTCTTC.

The table lists this clone with a count of one. This rearrangement joins TRBV7-5 to TRBJ2-7; the table calls TRBD1, which could not be checked here. TRBV7-5 represents a pseudogene. This CDR3 is 18 amino acids long. The DNA of the CDR3 is TGTGTCAGAAGCTTACACGAGACAGCCCACCGCTCCTCCTACGAGCAGTACTTC. Amino acid sequence: CVRSLHETAHRSSYEQYF.

This clone was recorded once. The CDR3 protein is CASRPRGQGRAEQYF. The CDR3 DNA reads as TGTGCCAGCCGACCTCGTGGACAGGGCCGAGCGGAGCAGTACTTC. This chain joins TRBV6-1 and TRBJ2-7; 8 bases agree with TRBD1. The V gene's germline CDR1 is MNHNS and CDR2 SASEGT. The trim removed 8 bases at V and 7 bases at J, leaving 16 bases unmatched. The length of the CDR3 is 15 residues.

V usage is TRBV6-5 and J usage is TRBJ2-7; 9 positions agree with TRBD2. V lost 6 bases to trimming and J lost 6 bases; unmatched junction nucleotides: 9. Germline CDR1 reads MNHEY; CDR2 reads SVGAGI. The CDR3 is 14 amino acids. The CDR3 sequence is CASREASGNLEQYF. DNA of the CDR3: TGTGCCAGCAGGGAGGCTAGCGGGAACCTCGAGCAGTACTTC.

J is TRBJ1-2 and V is TRBV7-2; D may be TRBD1 (6 bases). Germline V lookup: CDR1 SGHTA, CDR2 FQGNSA. Trimming shortened V by 2 bases and J by 7 bases, and 17 bases separated the two germline ends. The CDR3 is made up of 15 amino acids. CDR3 bases: TGTGCCAGCAGCTTAACCCCTCAGGGGTCGGGTGGCTACACCTTC. Translating gives CASSLTPQGSGGYTF.

V is TRBV9 and J is TRBJ2-7; D remains ambiguous. CDR1 is SGDLS and CDR2 is YYNGEE in the germline V gene. V shed 0 bases and J shed 1 base, with 8 bases lying between them. The CDR3 totals 14 residues. CDR3 sequence (DNA): TGTGCCAGCAGCGTAGGTCCGCAGTCCTACGAGCAGTACTTC. It specifies CASSVGPQSYEQYF.

The chain is built from TRBV5-1 and TRBJ2-5, with D perhaps TRBD1 or TRBD2 (5 bases each). This CDR3 contains 12 residues. Germline CDR1 and CDR2: SGHRS and YFSETQ. V was cut by 4 bases and J by 5 bases, with 9 bases left in between. The CDR3 region has the DNA TGCGCCAGCAGCCCCAGGGAGGAGACCCAGTACTTC. Amino acids: CASSPREETQYF.

The chain recombines TRBV5-1 with TRBJ1-4, with D unresolved. Per germline, CDR1 SGHRS and CDR2 YFSETQ. This CDR3 is built from 13 residues. Deletions cut 5 bases from V and 3 bases from J, with 8 bases between. This CDR3 is CASSQQPNEKLFF. CDR3 nucleotides: TGCGCCAGCAGTCAACAGCCTAATGAAAAACTGTTTTTT.

A remark on this clone: Other nucleotide sequences from this sample produce the same CDR3. The chain links TRBV6-6 to TRBJ2-3; D possibly corresponds to TRBD2 (5 bases). Germline V gene sequence: CDR1 MNHNY, CDR2 SVGAGI (reference sequence). The V end was cut by 9 bases, the J end by 6 bases, with 10 bases between. The CDR3 has 11 amino acids. CDR3 protein: CASRTGDTQYF. The CDR3 nucleotides are TGTGCCAGTAGAACGGGGGATACGCAGTATTTT.

The rearrangement links TRBV5-1 to TRBJ2-5; D ambiguous. The CDR3 runs to 12 residues. CDR1 is SGHRS and CDR2 is YFSETQ in the germline V gene. Trimming removed 4 bases at V and 5 bases at J, with 9 bases between. The CDR3 loop is CASSPPAETQYF. CDR3 in DNA: TGCGCCAGCAGCCCCCCGGCGGAGACCCAGTACTTC.

This chain joins TRBV7-8 and TRBJ1-1; D possibly corresponds to TRBD1 (5 bases). This CDR3 is built from 14 residues. From germline, CDR1 is SGHVS and CDR2 FQNEAQ. V gave up 3 bases and J gave up 4 bases, with 12 bases separating them. CDR3 residues: CASSFDRSLTEAFF. The CDR3, as DNA: TGTGCCAGCAGCTTCGACAGATCACTCACTGAAGCTTTCTTT. The full variable domain, its missing parts supplied by reference TRBV7-8 and TRBJ1-1, is GAGVSQSPRYKVAKRGQDVALRCDPISGHVSLFWYQQALGQGPEFLTYFQNEAQLDKSGLPSDRFFAERPEGSVSTLKIQRTQQEDSAVYLCASSFDRSLTEAFFGQGTRLTVV.

The rearrangement links TRBV9 to TRBJ2-3; 7 bases agree with TRBD2. The germline V gene encodes CDR1 SGDLS and CDR2 YYNGEE. The length of the CDR3 is 19 residues. Trimming took 4 bases from V and 2 from J; bases not matched to a gene: 19. CDR3 region: CASSRRDRDYNTYTDTQYF. In nucleotides, the CDR3 is TGTGCCAGCAGCAGGCGGGATCGGGACTACAACACCTACACAGATACGCAGTATTTT.